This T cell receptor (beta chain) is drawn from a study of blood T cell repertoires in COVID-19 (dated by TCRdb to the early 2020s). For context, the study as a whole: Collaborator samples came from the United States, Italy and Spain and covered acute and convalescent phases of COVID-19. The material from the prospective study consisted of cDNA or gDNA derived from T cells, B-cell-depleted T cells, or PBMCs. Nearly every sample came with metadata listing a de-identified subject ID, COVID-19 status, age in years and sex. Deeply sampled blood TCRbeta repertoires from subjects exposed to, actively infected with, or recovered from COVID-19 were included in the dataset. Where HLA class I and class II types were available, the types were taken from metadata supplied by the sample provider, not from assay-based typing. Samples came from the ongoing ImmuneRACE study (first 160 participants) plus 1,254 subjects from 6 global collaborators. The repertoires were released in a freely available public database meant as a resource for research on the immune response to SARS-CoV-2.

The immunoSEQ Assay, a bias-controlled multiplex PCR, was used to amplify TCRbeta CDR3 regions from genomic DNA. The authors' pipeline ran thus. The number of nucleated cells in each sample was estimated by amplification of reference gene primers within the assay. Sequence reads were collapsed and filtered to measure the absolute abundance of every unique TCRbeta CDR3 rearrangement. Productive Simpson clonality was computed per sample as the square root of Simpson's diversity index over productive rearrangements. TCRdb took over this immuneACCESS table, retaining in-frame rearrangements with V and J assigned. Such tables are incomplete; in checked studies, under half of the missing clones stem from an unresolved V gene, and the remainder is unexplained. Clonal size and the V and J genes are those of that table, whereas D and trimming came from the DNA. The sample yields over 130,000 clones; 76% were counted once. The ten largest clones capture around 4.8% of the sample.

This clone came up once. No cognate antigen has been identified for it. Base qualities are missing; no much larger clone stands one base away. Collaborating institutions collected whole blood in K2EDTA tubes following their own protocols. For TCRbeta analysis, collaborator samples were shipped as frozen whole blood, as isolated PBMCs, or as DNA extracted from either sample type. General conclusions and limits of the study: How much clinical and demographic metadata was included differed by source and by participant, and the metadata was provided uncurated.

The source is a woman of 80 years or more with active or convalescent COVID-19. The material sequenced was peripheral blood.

The CDR3 reads CASSAAGAKNIQYF. The nucleotides are TGTGCCAGCAGTGCAGCCGGAGCCAAAAACATTCAGTACTTC. The rearrangement combines TRBV2 with TRBJ2-4; the D gene is unclear. Looking up the germline V gene yields CDR1 SNHLY and CDR2 FYNNEI. Deletion took 4 bases off V and 0 bases off J, with a span of 7 bases between the germline ends. From cysteine to phenylalanine, the CDR3 is 14 amino acids long. Only the CDR3 region is kept as DNA, spanning 42 bases read in frame from base 1.